The 30 T cell receptor beta chains listed next were all sequenced from one sample in a study of T cell responses to AZD1222 COVID-19 vaccine. TCRdb keeps only in-frame clones here, not all; method: immunoSEQ multiplex PCR. The sample lists roughly 150,000 clones; 85% to 95% were seen once. This material consisted of peripheral blood, taken on day 0 of AZD1222 vaccination. The receptors come from an adult in good health.

The gene calls are TRBV28 and TRBJ1-2, with D uncertain. The V end was cut by 11 bases, the J end by 4 bases, with 14 bases between. The V gene's germline CDR1 is MDHEN and CDR2 SYDVKM. CDR3 size: 12 residues. CDR3: CALGPYPYGYTF. The CDR3 nucleotides are TGTGCCCTTGGGCCCTATCCCTATGGCTACACCTTC.

The gene calls are TRBV3-1 (or the pseudogene TRBV3-2) and TRBJ1-6; 10 bases align to TRBD1. The J segment lost 10 bases and the V segment lost 5 bases, leaving 8 bases of the junction unmatched. In germline, CDR1 is LGHDT, CDR2 YNNKEL (reference sequence). The CDR3 has 15 amino acids. CDR3 DNA: TGTGCCAGCAGCATAATCGGGACAGGGGACTCACCCCTCCACTTT. This encodes CASSIIGTGDSPLHF.

The J gene is TRBJ1-2, the V gene TRBV28; D perhaps matches TRBD1 (5 bases). Deletions cut 10 bases from V and 3 bases from J, with 21 bases between. The CDR3 loop spans 15 amino acids. In germline, CDR1 is MDHEN, CDR2 SYDVKM. As DNA, the CDR3 is TGTGCCATCCAGTTTACCTCGGGACCTTACTATGGCTACACCTTC. Protein product: CAIQFTSGPYYGYTF.

The chain combines TRBV11-2 with TRBJ2-3; a possible D gene is TRBD2 (5 bases). This CDR3 contains 16 residues. V lost 4 bases to trimming and J lost 2 bases, with 16 bases between them. Germline V gene lookup returns CDR1 SGHAT and CDR2 FQNNGV. The CDR3, as DNA: TGTGCCAGCAGCTCTGGACTCCAACGGGCCACAGATACGCAGTATTTT. Translating it yields CASSSGLQRATDTQYF. Full variable domain (missing parts from reference TRBV11-2 and TRBJ2-3): EAGVAQSPRYKIIEKRQSVAFWCNPISGHATLYWYQQILGQGPKLLIQFQNNGVVDDSQLPKDRFSAERLKGVDSTLKIQPAKLEDSAVYLCASSSGLQRATDTQYFGPGTRLTVL.

This clone has a single count. The J gene is TRBJ1-1, the V gene TRBV6-5; maybe TRBD1 (6 bases). Trimming left V 6 bases short and J 7 bases short, with 9 bases between. Germline loops: CDR1 MNHEY, CDR2 SVGAGI. The CDR3 length is 11 residues. This CDR3 is CASSGQYEAFF. The CDR3 region has the DNA TGTGCCAGCAGCGGACAGTATGAAGCTTTCTTT.

The V gene is TRBV19, the J gene TRBJ1-5, with a possible D match to TRBD1 (5 bases). Germline V CDR1 and CDR2: LNHDA, SQIVND (reference sequence). The CDR3 covers 14 residues. Trimming left V 1 base short and J 6 bases short, with 10 bases between. The CDR3 region is CASSIVRGPQPQHF. CDR3 sequence (DNA): TGTGCCAGTAGTATAGTGCGGGGCCCTCAGCCCCAGCATTTT.

This clone has a single count. Germline and junction disagree at one end, which may indicate a read error. V usage is TRBV7-7 and J usage is TRBJ1-4, with 10 bases identical to TRBD1. The V gene's germline CDR1 is SSHAT and CDR2 FNYEAQ (reference sequence). The CDR3 sequence is 15 residues long. Here the CDR3 DNA reads TGTGCTAGCAGCCCCTGGACAGGGGGTAATGAAAAACTGTTTTTT. This translates into CASSPWTGGNEKLFF.

J is TRBJ1-1 and V is TRBV30; tentative D call: TRBD1 (6 bases). V shed 3 bases and J shed 1 base, with 12 bases lying between them. The CDR3 totals 14 residues. Germline CDR1 is GTSNPN and CDR2 is SVGIG (reference sequence). This chain's CDR3 is CAWSPLRGNTEAFF. The DNA of the CDR3 is TGTGCCTGGAGCCCACTCAGGGGGAACACTGAAGCTTTCTTT.

This clone appeared once. The chain combines TRBV15 with TRBJ2-1; 8 nucleotides align to TRBD2. Per germline, CDR1 LNHNV and CDR2 YYDKDF (reference sequence). The junction had 9 bases not matched to a gene; V was cut back by 3 bases and J by 8 bases. The CDR3 is 15 amino acids. The CDR3 DNA reads TGTGCCACCAGCAGTGGGCTAGCGGGTGACGATGAGCAGTTCTTC. It specifies CATSSGLAGDDEQFF.

In its sample, this clone was seen once. This chain uses TRBV5-1 with TRBJ1-1; the match to TRBD1 covers 7 bases. The germline gives CDR1 SGHRS, CDR2 YFSETQ. The V segment lost 0 bases and the J segment 1 base; nucleotides outside the gene matches: 3. This CDR3 has 15 amino acids. CDR3 sequence (DNA): TGCGCCAGCAGCTTGGAGGGGGCCCGGAACACTGAAGCTTTCTTT. It encodes CASSLEGARNTEAFF.

This clone came up once. The chain combines TRBV5-1 with TRBJ1-2, with 7 bases aligning to TRBD1. Germline V CDR1 and CDR2: SGHRS, YFSETQ. V shed 3 bases and J 7 bases; nucleotides not matched to a gene: 6. The CDR3 has 13 residues. CDR3 region: CASSWDSSSGYTF. The CDR3 region has the DNA TGCGCCAGCAGCTGGGACAGCTCCAGTGGCTACACCTTC.

This clone was counted between two and nine times. CDR3 DNA: TGTGCCAGCAGTCGTAAACCCCGGGACAGGGGATATGGCGGGGAGCTGTTTTTT. It specifies CASSRKPRDRGYGGELFF. The chain carries TRBV9 and TRBJ2-2; 10 bases match TRBD1. The CDR3 sequence is 18 residues long. Germline V lookup: CDR1 SGDLS, CDR2 YYNGEE. V trimming: 5 bases; J trimming: 7 bases; junction bases outside the gene matches: 17.

The V and J genes are TRBV29-1 and TRBJ1-1, with D hard to call. CDR3 length equals 13 residues. From germline, CDR1 is SQVTM and CDR2 ANQGSEA. Between the trimmed V and J ends, which lost 2 bases and 0 bases, there was a span of 7 bases. This CDR3 is CSVESVMNTEAFF. The CDR3 DNA reads as TGCAGCGTTGAATCAGTCATGAACACTGAAGCTTTCTTT.

The chain employs TRBV24-1 and TRBJ2-7; D could derive from TRBD1 or TRBD2 (6 bases each). Trimming removed 6 bases from V and 2 bases from J, with 16 bases in between. The CDR3 consists of 15 residues. Germline CDR1 reads KGHDR; CDR2 reads SFDVKD. The DNA of the CDR3 is TGTGCCACCAGTCCCAACAAGGGGGGTGCCTACGAGCAGTACTTC. This sequence encodes CATSPNKGGAYEQYF.

The chain couples TRBV9 to TRBJ1-4, with D possibly TRBD1 on 5 matching bases. The V end was cut by 0 bases, the J end by 0 bases, with 6 bases between. Germline lookup yields CDR1 SGDLS and CDR2 YYNGEE. This CDR3 is 15 amino acids long. The DNA of the CDR3 is TGTGCCAGCAGCGTAGAGGGGACAACTAATGAAAAACTGTTTTTT. Translating it yields CASSVEGTTNEKLFF.

This clone has only one observation. The J gene is TRBJ2-7, the V gene TRBV2; D is undetermined. V dropped 1 base and J dropped 2 bases, with 6 bases sitting between them. Germline V gene lookup returns CDR1 SNHLY and CDR2 FYNNEI. The CDR3 consists of 13 residues. CDR3 sequence reads: CASSEVGPYEQYF. The CDR3 DNA reads as TGTGCCAGCAGTGAAGTCGGGCCCTACGAGCAGTACTTC.

The chain joins TRBV3-1 (or the pseudogene TRBV3-2) to TRBJ1-2; D may be TRBD1 (6 bases). This CDR3 has 15 residues. Germline lookup yields CDR1 LGHDT and CDR2 YNNKEL (reference sequence). Trimming took 0 bases from V and 4 from J, leaving 12 bases between them. CDR3: CASSQDRGPFYGYTF. In DNA form, the CDR3 reads TGTGCCAGCAGCCAAGACAGGGGCCCGTTCTATGGCTACACCTTC.

The rearrangement joins TRBV28 to TRBJ2-1; 13 bases line up with TRBD2. The V gene's germline CDR1 is MDHEN and CDR2 SYDVKM. The CDR3 runs 16 residues. The junction had 13 bases not matched to a gene; V was cut back by 8 bases and J by 9 bases. The CDR3 spells CASETGGLAGKVEQFF. CDR3 coding DNA: TGTGCCAGCGAAACCGGGGGACTAGCGGGAAAGGTTGAGCAGTTCTTC.

The CDR3 DNA sequence: TGCAGCGTCGGCCCCGTTGCCGGAGCATACGAGCAGTACTTC. The encoded protein is CSVGPVAGAYEQYF. This chain joins TRBV29-1 and TRBJ2-7; no clear D. The CDR3 is 14 amino acids. Germline CDR1 SQVTM, CDR2 ANQGSEA. Trimming left V 6 bases short and J 4 bases short, with 19 bases between.

V usage is TRBV19 and J usage is TRBJ2-7; possible D gene TRBD2, 5 bases. The germline V and J ends were trimmed by 9 bases and 4 bases, with 16 bases remaining between them. In germline, CDR1 is LNHDA, CDR2 SQIVND (reference sequence). The CDR3 consists of 13 residues. This chain's CDR3 is CASRGRGEYEQYF. The CDR3 coding sequence is TGTGCCAGCAGAGGACGGGGAGAGTACGAGCAGTACTTC.

V gene TRBV7-8 combines with J gene TRBJ2-2; possible D gene TRBD1, 6 bases. Trimming left V 5 bases short and J 2 bases short, with 9 bases between. Germline loops: CDR1 SGHVS, CDR2 FQNEAQ. The CDR3 contains 14 residues. The CDR3 nucleotides read TGTGCCAGCAGCCTAGGGGGAAACACCGGGGAGCTGTTTTTT. Its translation is CASSLGGNTGELFF.

Concerning this clone itself: Other DNA sequences from this sample encode an identical CDR3 as well. The rearrangement joins TRBV7-2 to TRBJ2-1; no reliable D call. The ends were cut back, 1 base at V and 7 bases at J, with 11 bases in the middle. Germline V gives CDR1 SGHTA, CDR2 FQGNSA. There are 14 residues in the CDR3. CDR3 protein: CASSLGRGRNEQFF. The CDR3 bases are TGTGCCAGCAGCTTAGGTCGCGGTAGAAATGAGCAGTTCTTC.

Here the CDR3 reads CASSATSADTQYF. The CDR3 region has the DNA TGTGCCAGCAGCGCCACTAGCGCAGATACGCAGTATTTT. The rearrangement joins TRBV7-3 to TRBJ2-3; 7 bases are shared with TRBD2. V was clipped by 5 bases and J by 4 bases; unmatched bases: 3. Germline CDR1 reads SGHTA; CDR2 reads FQGTGA. The CDR3 length is 13 residues.

This chain links TRBV10-3 with TRBJ2-1; TRBD2 agrees at 8 bases. Germline trimming cut 6 bases from V and 2 bases from J; bases unmatched to any gene: 9. Germline-derived CDR1 and CDR2 are ENHRY and SYGVKD. The CDR3 covers 16 residues. This CDR3 is CAIRPGTGGAYNEQFF. The DNA of the CDR3 is TGTGCCATCAGGCCGGGCACGGGAGGGGCCTACAATGAGCAGTTCTTC.

This clone has only a few counts. This sequence joins TRBV10-2 and TRBJ2-1; maybe TRBD2 (5 bases). Between the trimmed V and J ends, which lost 6 bases and 6 bases, there was a span of 15 bases. This CDR3 has 14 residues. The germline gives CDR1 WSHSY, CDR2 SAAADI. CDR3 DNA: TGCGCCAGCAGCAAGACTACGAGCCTCAATGAGCAGTTCTTC. It specifies CASSKTTSLNEQFF.

The chain couples TRBV6-5 to TRBJ1-1; maybe TRBD1 (5 bases). Trimming shortened V by 4 bases and J by 6 bases, and 18 bases separated the two germline ends. The CDR3 totals 15 residues. The V gene's germline CDR1 is MNHEY and CDR2 SVGAGI. The CDR3 sequence is CASSSGGGGSAEAFF. The CDR3 DNA sequence: TGTGCCAGCAGTTCGGGGGGGGGAGGGAGCGCTGAAGCTTTCTTT.

The genes are TRBV10-2 and TRBJ2-1, with TRBD2 matching 11 bases. V lost 6 bases, J lost 7 bases, and 11 bases stayed unmatched. CDR3 length: 16 amino acids. CDR1 is WSHSY and CDR2 is SAAADI in the germline V gene. The CDR3 here is CASRSLTSGSYNEQFF. CDR3 DNA: TGCGCCAGCAGATCTTTAACTAGCGGGAGTTATAATGAGCAGTTCTTC.

The genes are TRBV9 and TRBJ2-5; TRBD1 might be the D (5 bases). This CDR3 has 13 residues. In germline, CDR1 is SGDLS, CDR2 YYNGEE. V lost 3 bases and J lost 4, with 10 bases in between. The CDR3 sequence: CASSAWQGETQYF. Here the CDR3 DNA reads TGTGCCAGCAGCGCATGGCAGGGAGAGACCCAGTACTTC.

This chain connects TRBV28 to TRBJ2-7, with 10 bases fitting TRBD1. CDR3 length equals 14 residues. CDR1 and CDR2 from the germline V gene are MDHEN and SYDVKM. V dropped 10 bases and J dropped 3; count of bases not matched to a gene: 9. In DNA, the CDR3 is TGTGCCACAAGGGACAGGGGCCATGTCTACGAGCAGTACTTC. Translated: CATRDRGHVYEQYF.

V and J are TRBV28 and TRBJ2-7; 16 bases line up with TRBD2. The CDR3 loop spans 18 amino acids. The V gene's germline CDR1 is MDHEN and CDR2 SYDVKM. V lost 3 bases and J lost 2; bases outside the gene matches: 7. The CDR3 here is CASSFPPGLAGGPYEQYF. The DNA for the CDR3 is TGTGCCAGCAGTTTCCCCCCGGGACTAGCGGGAGGGCCCTACGAGCAGTACTTC. Filled out from reference TRBV28 and TRBJ2-7, the complete variable domain reads DVKVTQSSRYLVKRTGEKVFLECVQDMDHENMFWYRQDPGLGLRLIYFSYDVKMKEKGDIPEGYSVSREKKERFSLILESASTNQTSMYLCASSFPPGLAGGPYEQYFGPGTRLTVT.